The next 15 T cell receptor beta chains were all read from a single sample in a study of technical replicates of blood from a handful of donors. Sequencing was performed with immunoSEQ multiplex PCR; in TCRdb, only in-frame clones are kept and a portion is missing. This table holds 65,000 to 95,000 clones, around 97% found once. The specimen sequenced was T cells isolated from PBMCs. Receptors were obtained from a human donor in good health.

A single count supports this clone. The gene calls are TRBV19 and TRBJ1-1; 8 positions agree with TRBD1. V was clipped by 5 bases and J by 13 bases; unmatched bases: 9. The CDR3 is made up of 12 amino acids. CDR1 LNHDA and CDR2 SQIVND come from the germline V gene (reference sequence). CDR3 protein: CASSPGQGALFF. The CDR3 coding sequence is TGTGCCAGTAGTCCCGGACAGGGCGCCCTTTTCTTT.

This clone was counted once. The chain is built from TRBV28 and TRBJ2-5; a weak D match, TRBD1 (6 bases). From germline, CDR1 is MDHEN and CDR2 SYDVKM. This CDR3 contains 17 residues. V lost 6 bases and J lost 2, with 22 bases in between. This CDR3 is CASSPWPTTGLQETQYF. As DNA, the CDR3 is TGTGCCAGCAGCCCCTGGCCAACGACAGGACTGCAAGAGACCCAGTACTTC.

The count of this clone is one. J is TRBJ2-7 and V is TRBV28, with 12 nucleotides matching TRBD2. CDR3 size: 21 residues. Unmatched junction bases numbered 19, after V lost 3 bases and J lost 1 base. The V gene's germline CDR1 is MDHEN and CDR2 SYDVKM. The CDR3 spells CASSFSLVGGLAGNSSYEQYF. The CDR3 bases are TGTGCCAGCAGTTTTAGTTTGGTAGGGGGACTAGCGGGTAATTCATCCTACGAGCAGTACTTC.

The CDR3 region has the DNA TGTGCCAGCAGCTTAGACAGGGCCAATCTGAACACTGAAGCTTTCTTT. Residues: CASSLDRANLNTEAFF. This chain connects TRBV7-3 to TRBJ1-1, with TRBD1 identical over 7 bases. Germline V gene data show CDR1 as SGHTA and CDR2 as FQGTGA. With 2 bases clipped from V and 0 bases from J, the junction kept 6 bases outside the gene matches. This CDR3 is built from 16 residues.

The chain couples TRBV7-9 to TRBJ1-2; 7 bases map to TRBD1. Losses at the gene ends were 4 bases for V and 4 bases for J; bases not matched to a gene: 6. This CDR3 has 14 residues. Germline V CDR1 and CDR2: SEHNR, FQNEAQ (reference sequence). This CDR3 reads CASSSSTGPYGYTF. DNA of the CDR3: TGTGCCAGCAGCTCGTCGACAGGGCCCTATGGCTACACCTTC.

V gene TRBV2 combines with J gene TRBJ2-1; the D is unclear. The CDR3 has 15 residues. Trimming took 3 bases from V and 7 from J, leaving 16 bases between them. The germline V gene encodes CDR1 SNHLY and CDR2 FYNNEI. CDR3 amino acids: CASSDPRLFGNEQFF. The CDR3 DNA is TGTGCCAGCAGTGACCCTAGGTTATTCGGTAATGAGCAGTTCTTC.

V is TRBV28 and J is TRBJ2-7; 7 bases align to TRBD1. J was trimmed by 2 bases and V by 5 bases; bases with no gene match: 12. The CDR3 covers 16 residues. Germline loops: CDR1 MDHEN, CDR2 SYDVKM. This CDR3 reads CASSPPQRGTAYEQYF. In nucleotides, the CDR3 is TGTGCCAGCAGTCCGCCCCAGAGGGGGACAGCCTACGAGCAGTACTTC. Using reference TRBV28 and TRBJ2-7 for the parts outside the CDR3, the full variable domain is DVKVTQSSRYLVKRTGEKVFLECVQDMDHENMFWYRQDPGLGLRLIYFSYDVKMKEKGDIPEGYSVSREKKERFSLILESASTNQTSMYLCASSPPQRGTAYEQYFGPGTRLTVT.

The V gene is TRBV7-2, the J gene TRBJ1-5; D is ambiguous. V was trimmed by 1 base and J by 8 bases, leaving 15 bases between them. The length of the CDR3 is 15 residues. The germline V gene encodes CDR1 SGHTA and CDR2 FQGNSA. CDR3 sequence (DNA): TGTGCCAGCAGCTTAGATATACGGTTTTTGGAGCCCCAGCATTTT. Translating it yields CASSLDIRFLEPQHF.

Only one count was recorded for this clone. The genes are TRBV6-1 and TRBJ1-5, with D possibly being TRBD1 (6 bases). Germline-derived CDR1 and CDR2 are MNHNS and SASEGT. This CDR3 spans 14 amino acids. The V end lost 6 bases, the J end lost 0 bases, and 9 bases lay between the germline ends. DNA of the CDR3: TGTGCCAGCAGCCCACAGGGTAGCAATCAGCCCCAGCATTTT. It encodes CASSPQGSNQPQHF.

This chain joins TRBV9 and TRBJ1-2; 7 bases are a match to TRBD1. With 3 bases clipped from V and 6 bases from J, the junction kept 11 bases outside the gene matches. The V gene's germline CDR1 is SGDLS and CDR2 YYNGEE. The CDR3 consists of 15 residues. CDR3: CASSAGGGTADGYTF. CDR3 nucleotide sequence: TGTGCCAGCAGCGCCGGGGGGGGGACAGCCGATGGCTACACCTTC.

This chain connects TRBV6-5 to TRBJ2-7, with a possible D match to TRBD1 (6 bases). The CDR3 has 15 amino acids. The germline V gene has CDR1 MNHEY and CDR2 SVGAGI. The V end lost 2 bases, the J end lost 2 bases, and 13 bases lay between the germline ends. The CDR3 loop reads CASSYRQGIPYEQYF. CDR3 nucleotides: TGTGCCAGCAGTTACCGGCAGGGGATTCCCTACGAGCAGTACTTC.

V gene TRBV6-5 combines with J gene TRBJ1-2; D is ambiguous. Germline V gives CDR1 MNHEY, CDR2 SVGAGI. Trimming took off 2 bases at V and 6 bases at J, with 7 bases between the two ends. The CDR3 sequence is 12 residues long. The CDR3 here is CASSYIGDGYTF. CDR3 coding DNA: TGTGCCAGCAGTTACATCGGGGATGGCTACACCTTC.

The chain carries TRBV11-2 and TRBJ1-1; TRBD1 matches at 8 bases. With 5 bases clipped from V and 0 bases from J, the junction kept 14 bases outside the gene matches. The CDR3 is 18 residues long. In germline, CDR1 is SGHAT, CDR2 FQNNGV. CDR3 in amino acids: CASSHGQGKRILNTEAFF. In nucleotides, the CDR3 is TGTGCCAGCAGCCACGGACAGGGCAAAAGGATCTTGAACACTGAAGCTTTCTTT.

The V and J genes are TRBV2 and TRBJ1-5; 7 nucleotides line up with TRBD1. The CDR3 loop spans 13 amino acids. The germline gives CDR1 SNHLY, CDR2 FYNNEI. Unmatched junction bases numbered 3, after V lost 4 bases and J lost 6 bases. The CDR3 nucleotides read TGTGCCAGCAGTGCCCAGGGGGTTCAGCCCCAGCATTTT. Its translation: CASSAQGVQPQHF.

The J gene is TRBJ1-4, the V gene TRBV7-9; tentatively, D is TRBD1 (6 bases). The CDR3 length is 17 residues. The germline V gene encodes CDR1 SEHNR and CDR2 FQNEAQ (reference sequence). V lost 5 bases, J lost 11 bases, and 27 bases lay in between. CDR3 nucleotide sequence: TGTGCCAGCAGCCCAACCGGACCGGGGGGCACTAAAGGGAAACTGTTTTTT. Protein: CASSPTGPGGTKGKLFF.